This T cell receptor beta chain was documented in a study of CD8+ T cells in alopecia areata (dated by TCRdb to 2016 to 2019). About the study as a whole: The study used high-throughput TCRbeta sequencing to examine T cell clonal expansion in alopecia areata, in both the C3H/HeJ mouse model and human patients. Human TCRbeta sequencing covered scalp tissue and sorted CD4+ and CD8+ peripheral blood T cells from patchy and totalis/universalis alopecia areata patients and healthy controls. Scalp clonality was compared across normal scalp (n=4), patchy alopecia areata scalp (n=8), and alopecia totalis/universalis scalp (n=8). RNA was extracted with the PAXgene miRNA kit for fixed scalp, the miRNeasy kit for PBMCs, and the RNeasy kit for mouse skin. immunoSEQ multiplex PCR using 35 Vbeta forward primers and 13 Jbeta reverse primers was used to amplify TCRbeta CDR3 regions.

Study-wide conclusions, independent of this receptor: Compared with normal scalp, lesional scalp had higher clonality and more expanded CD8+ clones, particularly in alopecia totalis/universalis, a pattern that suggests antigenic drive. Resident alphabeta T cells in normal human skin are also sequenced, complicating scalp TCR repertoire analysis, unlike mouse skin dominated by gammadelta T cells. Compared with mice, TCR sequences shared between patients were less clear, possibly partly because of HLA diversity across the patient population.

Receptor amplification or capture employed the immunoSEQ multiplex PCR assay. For TCR sequencing, RNA was extracted from every sample and reverse transcribed into cDNA to serve as template. SuperScript III was used to make first-strand cDNA, primed with a 2:1 mix of oligo-dT and random hexamers. A synthetic immune receptor repertoire was used to assess amplification bias, and residual bias was removed computationally. In the authors' own workflow: Raw reads were preprocessed to remove errors, and CDR3 was defined according to IMGT conventions as the region from the conserved cysteine to phenylalanine. To get clonality, Shannon entropy was normalized by log2 of the number of productive unique TCRs and the result was subtracted from 1. CD4 or CD8 identity of scalp clones was inferred by cross-referencing scalp TCRbeta sequences with sorted blood CD4 and CD8 repertoires. Entries here come from immuneACCESS through TCRdb and include only in-frame sequences with V and J called. Some clones fail to appear in such tables; in the studies checked, an unresolved V gene covers under half of the shortfall, and the cause of the remainder is unknown. V and J calls and clone size are as listed in that table; D and trimming were resolved from the DNA. Counted in this sample were some 180,000 clones; approximately 53% of them appeared once. Of the sample, around 5% falls within the top ten clones.

PBMCs were isolated by density centrifugation and stained for CD3, CD4 and CD8, and CD4+ and CD8+ T cells were sorted on a FACSAria. Scalp biopsies and blood samples were obtained from unaffected controls. Worth noting for this clone: Its target antigen remains unknown. It has no much larger one-base neighbor in the sample; base qualities were not kept.

Between the V and J ends, shortened by 10 bases and 2 bases respectively, the junction contains 15 bases. CDR3 length: 13 amino acids, cysteine to phenylalanine. Just the 39-base CDR3 DNA is kept, in frame starting at base 1. The germline V gene encodes CDR1 WSHSY and CDR2 SAAADI. The clonotype originates from a human donor in good health. The rearranged segments are TRBV10-2 and TRBJ2-7; no D gene call is confident. The specimen was CD8+ T cells sorted from blood. The DNA is as follows: TGCGCCATCTCAGGCTCCCTTCCCTACGAGCAGTACTTC. Protein translation: CAISGSLPYEQYF.